The 8 T cell receptor beta chains presented below share a single source sample, sequenced in a study of response to subunit inactivated influenza vaccine. TCRdb passed the RT-PCR reads through MiXCR, listing each CDR3 protein once. Of 500,000 to 600,000 distinct CDR3 sequences listed, about an eighth are singletons. Sequenced material: PBMCs from blood, taken on the day of vaccination. Receptor source: a man between 50 and 59 years old who received an inactivated influenza vaccine.

This clonotype was seen a handful of times. The V and J genes are TRBV7-2 and TRBJ2-3; TRBD1 agrees at 7 bases. CDR3 size: 15 residues. Germline-derived CDR1 and CDR2 are SGHTA and FQGNSA. The V and J ends lost 2 bases and 3 bases, in that order; junction bases with no gene match: 5. CDR3 amino acids: CASSLQQGLTDTQYF. In DNA, the CDR3 is TGTGCCAGCAGCTTACAACAGGGGTTGACAGATACGCAGTATTTT.

The table lists this clonotype with many counts. The chain links TRBV15 to TRBJ2-2; D could derive from TRBD1 or TRBD2 (5 bases each). The CDR3 sequence is 15 residues long. V lost 3 bases and J 3 bases, leaving 11 bases between the germline ends. Germline lookup yields CDR1 LNHNV and CDR2 YYDKDF (reference sequence). CDR3 DNA sequence: TGTGCCACCAGCAGGAGGGGAAGGGACACCGGGGAGCTGTTTTTT. Its protein product is CATSRRGRDTGELFF.

A few counts support this clonotype. V usage is TRBV4-1 and J usage is TRBJ2-5; no definite D call. Germline CDR1 is MGHRA and CDR2 is YSYEKL. The CDR3 sequence is 14 residues long. V lost 0 bases to trimming and J lost 7 bases, with 12 bases between them. The chain's CDR3 is CASSQEGTAGTQYF. The CDR3 coding sequence is TGCGCCAGCAGCCAAGAGGGTACGGCAGGGACCCAGTACTTC.

This chain links TRBV5-1 with TRBJ2-1; D is unclear. Trimming stripped 0 bases from V and 4 bases from J, with 11 bases between. The CDR3 runs to 15 residues. Per germline, CDR1 SGHRS and CDR2 YFSETQ. CDR3 DNA: TGCGCCAGCAGCTTGGACGGATCAAAATACAATGAGCAGTTCTTC. It yields the protein CASSLDGSKYNEQFF.

This clonotype occurred a few times. V usage is TRBV20-1 and J usage is TRBJ1-6; D is undetermined. The CDR3 runs to 14 residues. V shed 3 bases and J shed 4 bases, with 10 bases lying between them. CDR1 and CDR2 from the germline V gene are DFQATT and SNEGSKA (reference sequence). The CDR3 region is CSASAAGYNSPLHF. The CDR3 nucleotides are TGCAGTGCTAGTGCTGCAGGATATAATTCACCCCTCCACTTT.

The chain is built from TRBV5-1 and TRBJ2-4, with 8 positions matching TRBD1. The CDR3 is 16 amino acids. Germline V CDR1 and CDR2: SGHRS, YFSETQ. Trimming at V came to 0 bases and at J to 4 bases, leaving 6 bases not matched to a gene. DNA for the CDR3: TGCGCCAGCAGCTTGGGAGGGACAGGCGAGAAAAACATTCAGTACTTC. Translating it yields CASSLGGTGEKNIQYF.

This clonotype was detected only a few times. DNA of the CDR3: TGTGCCAGCAGTTTAAGACATCCGAACTATGGCTACACCTTC. As protein: CASSLRHPNYGYTF. The rearrangement joins TRBV27 to TRBJ1-2; no clear D gene. Germline V gives CDR1 MNHEY, CDR2 SMNVEV (reference sequence). The CDR3 extends over 14 amino acids. V was trimmed by 2 bases and J by 2 bases, leaving 9 bases between them.

This clonotype was picked up a small number of times. The chain combines TRBV11-1 with TRBJ2-1; 12 positions agree with TRBD2. Losses at the gene ends were 8 bases for V and 0 bases for J; bases not matched to a gene: 8. There are 17 residues in the CDR3. Germline lookup yields CDR1 SGHAT and CDR2 FQDESV (reference sequence). The CDR3: CASRGTSGQPSYNEQFF. The CDR3 region has the DNA TGTGCCAGCCGGGGGACTAGCGGGCAGCCCTCCTACAATGAGCAGTTCTTC.